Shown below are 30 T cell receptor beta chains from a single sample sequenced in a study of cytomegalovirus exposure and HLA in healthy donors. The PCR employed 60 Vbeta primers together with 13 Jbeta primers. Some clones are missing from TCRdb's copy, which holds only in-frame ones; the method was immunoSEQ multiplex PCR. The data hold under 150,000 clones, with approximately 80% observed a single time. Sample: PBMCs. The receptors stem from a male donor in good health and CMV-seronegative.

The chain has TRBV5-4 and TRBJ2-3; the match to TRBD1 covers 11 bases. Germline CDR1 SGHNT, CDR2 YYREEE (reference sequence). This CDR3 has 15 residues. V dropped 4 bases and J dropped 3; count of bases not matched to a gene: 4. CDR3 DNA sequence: TGTGCCAGCAGCCAGGACAGGGGGCGAACAGATACGCAGTATTTT. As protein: CASSQDRGRTDTQYF.

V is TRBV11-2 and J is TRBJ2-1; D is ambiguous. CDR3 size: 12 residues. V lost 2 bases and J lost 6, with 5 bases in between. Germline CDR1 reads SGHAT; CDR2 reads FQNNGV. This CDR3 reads CASSLTGNEQFF. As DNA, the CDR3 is TGTGCCAGCAGCTTAACTGGCAATGAGCAGTTCTTC.

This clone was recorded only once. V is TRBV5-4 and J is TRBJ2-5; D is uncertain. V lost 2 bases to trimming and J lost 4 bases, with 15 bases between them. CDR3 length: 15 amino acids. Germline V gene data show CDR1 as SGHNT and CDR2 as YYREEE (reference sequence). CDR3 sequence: CASSFSAVRRETQYF. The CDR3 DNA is TGTGCCAGCAGCTTCTCGGCTGTGCGGAGAGAGACCCAGTACTTC.

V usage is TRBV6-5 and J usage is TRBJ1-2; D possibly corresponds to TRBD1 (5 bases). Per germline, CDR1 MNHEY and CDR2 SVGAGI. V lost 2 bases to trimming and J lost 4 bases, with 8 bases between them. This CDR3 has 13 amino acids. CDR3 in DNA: TGTGCCAGCAGTTACGGGGCGACCTATGGCTACACCTTC. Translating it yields CASSYGATYGYTF.

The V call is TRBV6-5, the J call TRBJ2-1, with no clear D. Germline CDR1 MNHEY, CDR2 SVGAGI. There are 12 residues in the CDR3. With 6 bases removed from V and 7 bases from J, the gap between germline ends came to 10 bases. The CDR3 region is CASRSSGNEQFF. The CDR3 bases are TGTGCCAGCAGATCGTCAGGAAATGAGCAGTTCTTC.

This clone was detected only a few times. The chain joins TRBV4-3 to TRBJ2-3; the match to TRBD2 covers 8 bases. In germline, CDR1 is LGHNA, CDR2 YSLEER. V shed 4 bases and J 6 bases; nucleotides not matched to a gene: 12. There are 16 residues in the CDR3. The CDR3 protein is CASSPRGAGVADTQYF. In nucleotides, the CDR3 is TGCGCCAGCAGCCCGCGAGGAGCGGGAGTAGCCGATACGCAGTATTTT.

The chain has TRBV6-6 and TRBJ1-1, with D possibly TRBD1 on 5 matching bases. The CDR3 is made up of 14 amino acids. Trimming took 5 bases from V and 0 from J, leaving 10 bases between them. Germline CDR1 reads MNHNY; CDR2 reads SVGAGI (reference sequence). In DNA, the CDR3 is TGTGCCAGCAGTCCGAACAGGTTGAACACTGAAGCTTTCTTT. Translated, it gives CASSPNRLNTEAFF.

CDR3 nucleotide sequence: TGTGCCAGCGCCTTCGGTGGCTCTGGAAACACCATATATTTT. It translates to CASAFGGSGNTIYF. The chain combines TRBV6-6 with TRBJ1-3; D remains unclear. CDR1 is MNHNY, CDR2 SVGAGI, per germline (reference sequence). There are 14 residues in the CDR3. The V end was cut by 8 bases, the J end by 0 bases, with 11 bases between.

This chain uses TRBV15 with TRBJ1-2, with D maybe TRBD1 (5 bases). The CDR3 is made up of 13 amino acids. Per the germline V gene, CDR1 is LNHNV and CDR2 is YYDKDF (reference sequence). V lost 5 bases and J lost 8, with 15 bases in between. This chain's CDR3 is CATSSHQGSGYTF. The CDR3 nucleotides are TGTGCCACCAGCTCCCACCAGGGATCCGGCTACACCTTC.

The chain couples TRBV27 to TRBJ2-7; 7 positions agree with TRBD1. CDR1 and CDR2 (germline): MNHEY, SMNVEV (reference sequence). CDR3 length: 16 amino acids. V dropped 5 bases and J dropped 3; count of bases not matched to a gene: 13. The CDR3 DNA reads TGTGCCAGCAGTCCGAGATATCCCCGGGACAGCTACGAGCAGTACTTC. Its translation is CASSPRYPRDSYEQYF.

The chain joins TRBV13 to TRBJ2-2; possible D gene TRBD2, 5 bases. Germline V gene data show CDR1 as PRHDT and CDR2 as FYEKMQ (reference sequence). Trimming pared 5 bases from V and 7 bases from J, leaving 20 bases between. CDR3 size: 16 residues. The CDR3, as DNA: TGTGCCAGCAGCCCCGCTCGCGGGCAGATGGGCGGGGAGCTGTTTTTT. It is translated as CASSPARGQMGGELFF.

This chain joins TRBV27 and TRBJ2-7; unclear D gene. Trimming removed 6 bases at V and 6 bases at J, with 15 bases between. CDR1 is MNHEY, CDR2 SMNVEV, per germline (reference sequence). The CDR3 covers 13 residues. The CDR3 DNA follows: TGTGCCAGCAGCTCCATGGTGGCCTTCGAGCAGTACTTC. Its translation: CASSSMVAFEQYF.

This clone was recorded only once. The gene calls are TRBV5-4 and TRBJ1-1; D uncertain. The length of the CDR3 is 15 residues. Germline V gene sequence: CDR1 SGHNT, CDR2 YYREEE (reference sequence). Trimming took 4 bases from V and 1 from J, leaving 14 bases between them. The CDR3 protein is CASSEGTARNTEAFF. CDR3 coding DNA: TGTGCCAGCAGCGAGGGAACAGCGAGGAACACTGAAGCTTTCTTT.

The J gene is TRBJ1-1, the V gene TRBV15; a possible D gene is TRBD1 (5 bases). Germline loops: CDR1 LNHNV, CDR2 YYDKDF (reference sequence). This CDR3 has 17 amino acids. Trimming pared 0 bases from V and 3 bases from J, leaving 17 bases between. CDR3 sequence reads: CATSRDRVVGQDTEAFF. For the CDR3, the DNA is TGTGCCACCAGCAGAGACAGGGTGGTCGGTCAGGACACTGAAGCTTTCTTT. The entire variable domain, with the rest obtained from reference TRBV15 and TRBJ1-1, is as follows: DAMVIQNPRYQVTQFGKPVTLSCSQTLNHNVMYWYQQKSSQAPKLLFHYYDKDFNNEADTPDNFQSRRPNTSFCFLDIRSPGLGDTAMYLCATSRDRVVGQDTEAFFGQGTRLTVV.

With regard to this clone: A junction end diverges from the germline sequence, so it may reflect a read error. CDR3 DNA: TGTGCCAGCAGCTCGGACACTAATCAGCCCCAGCATTTT. This translates into CASSSDTNQPQHF. The V gene is TRBV5-1, the J gene TRBJ1-5; weak D call: TRBD1 (5 bases). CDR3 length: 13 amino acids. The germline V gene has CDR1 SGHRS and CDR2 YFSETQ.

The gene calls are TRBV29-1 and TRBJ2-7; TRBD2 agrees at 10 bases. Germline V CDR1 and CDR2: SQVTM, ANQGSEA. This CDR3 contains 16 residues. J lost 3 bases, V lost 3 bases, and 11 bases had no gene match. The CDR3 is CSVDGSSTSGFYEQYF. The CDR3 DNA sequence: TGCAGCGTTGACGGGAGTTCGACTAGCGGGTTCTACGAGCAGTACTTC.

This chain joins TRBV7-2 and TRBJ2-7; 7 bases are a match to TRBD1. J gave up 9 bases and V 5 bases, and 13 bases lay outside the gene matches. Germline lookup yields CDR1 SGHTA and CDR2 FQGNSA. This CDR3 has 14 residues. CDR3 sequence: CASSLRDSPLGQYF. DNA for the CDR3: TGTGCCAGCAGCCTCCGGGACAGCCCCCTAGGGCAGTACTTC. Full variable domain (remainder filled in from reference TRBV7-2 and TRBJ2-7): GAGVSQSPSNKVTEKGKDVELRCDPISGHTALYWYRQSLGQGLEFLIYFQGNSAPDKSGLPSDRFSAERTGGSVSTLTIQRTQQEDSAVYLCASSLRDSPLGQYFGPGTRLTVT.

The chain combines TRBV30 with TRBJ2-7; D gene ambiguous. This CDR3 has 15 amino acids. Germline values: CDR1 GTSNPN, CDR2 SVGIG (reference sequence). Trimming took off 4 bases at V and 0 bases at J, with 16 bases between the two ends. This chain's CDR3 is CAWNRWAASSYEQYF. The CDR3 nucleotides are TGTGCCTGGAATCGGTGGGCAGCCAGCTCCTACGAGCAGTACTTC.

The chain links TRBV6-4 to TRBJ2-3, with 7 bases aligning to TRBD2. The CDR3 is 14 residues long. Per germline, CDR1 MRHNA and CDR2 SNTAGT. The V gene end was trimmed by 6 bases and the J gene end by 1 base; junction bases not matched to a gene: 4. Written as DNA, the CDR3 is TGTGCCAGCAGCCTCCGGGAGGGCACAGATACGCAGTATTTT. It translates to CASSLREGTDTQYF.

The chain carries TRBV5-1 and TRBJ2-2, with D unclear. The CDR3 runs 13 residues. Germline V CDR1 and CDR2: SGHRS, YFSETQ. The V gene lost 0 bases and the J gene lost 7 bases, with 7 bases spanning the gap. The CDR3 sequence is CASSLVLGGELFF. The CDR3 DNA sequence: TGCGCCAGCAGCTTGGTACTTGGCGGGGAGCTGTTTTTT.

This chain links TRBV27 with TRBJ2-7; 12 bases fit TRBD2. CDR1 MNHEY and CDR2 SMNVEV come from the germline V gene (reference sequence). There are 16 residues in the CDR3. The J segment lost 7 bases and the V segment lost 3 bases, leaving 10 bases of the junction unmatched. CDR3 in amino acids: CASSLGLAGGPFEQYF. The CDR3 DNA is TGTGCCAGCAGTTTGGGTCTAGCGGGAGGGCCGTTTGAGCAGTACTTC.

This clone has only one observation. This chain's CDR3 is CASSRTGEETQYF. The CDR3 nucleotides read TGTGCCAGCAGCCGAACAGGGGAAGAGACCCAGTACTTC. This sequence joins TRBV7-2 and TRBJ2-5; 7 positions agree with TRBD1. There are 13 residues in the CDR3. The J segment lost 3 bases and the V segment lost 5 bases, leaving 3 bases of the junction unmatched. In germline, CDR1 is SGHTA, CDR2 FQGNSA. Looking up the rest from reference TRBV7-2 and TRBJ2-5 gives the full variable domain: GAGVSQSPSNKVTEKGKDVELRCDPISGHTALYWYRQSLGQGLEFLIYFQGNSAPDKSGLPSDRFSAERTGGSVSTLTIQRTQQEDSAVYLCASSRTGEETQYFGPGTRLLVL.

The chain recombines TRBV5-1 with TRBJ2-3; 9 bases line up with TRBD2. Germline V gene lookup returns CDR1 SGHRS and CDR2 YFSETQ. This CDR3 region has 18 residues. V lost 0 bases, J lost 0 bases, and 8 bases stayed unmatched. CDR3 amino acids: CASSLEETSGPSTDTQYF. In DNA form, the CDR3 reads TGCGCCAGCAGCTTGGAGGAGACTAGCGGACCTAGCACAGATACGCAGTATTTT.

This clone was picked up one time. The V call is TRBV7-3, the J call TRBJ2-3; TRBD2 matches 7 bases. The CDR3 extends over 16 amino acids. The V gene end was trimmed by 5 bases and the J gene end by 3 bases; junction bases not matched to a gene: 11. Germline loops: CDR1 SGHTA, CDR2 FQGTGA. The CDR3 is CASSPGGAGMTDTQYF. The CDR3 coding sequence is TGTGCCAGCAGCCCCGGTGGAGCGGGAATGACAGATACGCAGTATTTT.

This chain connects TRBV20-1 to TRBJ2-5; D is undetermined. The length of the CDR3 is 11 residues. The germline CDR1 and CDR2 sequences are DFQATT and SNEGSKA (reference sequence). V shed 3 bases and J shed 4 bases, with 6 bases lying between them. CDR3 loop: CSARERETQYF. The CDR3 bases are TGCAGTGCTAGGGAGAGAGAGACCCAGTACTTC.

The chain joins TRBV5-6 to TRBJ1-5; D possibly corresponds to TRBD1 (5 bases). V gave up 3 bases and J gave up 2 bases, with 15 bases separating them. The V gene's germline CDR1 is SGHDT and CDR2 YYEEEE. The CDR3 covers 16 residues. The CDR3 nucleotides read TGTGCCAGCAGCTGGGCCGCGGGAGGGGGCAATCAGCCCCAGCATTTT. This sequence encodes CASSWAAGGGNQPQHF. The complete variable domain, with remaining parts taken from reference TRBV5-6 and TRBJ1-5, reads DAGVTQSPTHLIKTRGQQVTLRCSPKSGHDTVSWYQQALGQGPQFIFQYYEEEERQRGNFPDRFSGHQFPNYSSELNVNALLLGDSALYLCASSWAAGGGNQPQHFGDGTRLSIL.

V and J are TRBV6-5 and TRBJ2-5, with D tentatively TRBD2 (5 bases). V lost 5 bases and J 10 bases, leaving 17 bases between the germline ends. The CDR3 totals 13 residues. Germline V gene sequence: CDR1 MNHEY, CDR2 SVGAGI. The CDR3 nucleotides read TGTGCCAGCAGTCCTCCCGGGATCCCGATCCAGTACTTC. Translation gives CASSPPGIPIQYF.

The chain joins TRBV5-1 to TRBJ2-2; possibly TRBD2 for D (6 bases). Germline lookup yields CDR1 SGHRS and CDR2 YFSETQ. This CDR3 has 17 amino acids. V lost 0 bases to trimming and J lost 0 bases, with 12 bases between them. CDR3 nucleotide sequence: TGCGCCAGCAGCTTGGGTGGGCGGACTACGAACACCGGGGAGCTGTTTTTT. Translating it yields CASSLGGRTTNTGELFF.

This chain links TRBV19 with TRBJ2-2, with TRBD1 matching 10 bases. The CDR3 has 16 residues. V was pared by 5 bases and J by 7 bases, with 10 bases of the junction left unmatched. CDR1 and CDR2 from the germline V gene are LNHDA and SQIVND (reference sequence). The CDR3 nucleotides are TGTGCCAGTAGTCGTACCGGGACAGGGGTATACGGGGAGCTGTTTTTT. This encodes CASSRTGTGVYGELFF.

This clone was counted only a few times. CDR3 sequence: CASSFSRDSDGYTF. The CDR3 DNA reads TGCGCCAGCAGCTTCAGCCGGGACTCAGATGGCTACACCTTC. V and J are TRBV5-1 and TRBJ1-2, with D maybe TRBD1 (5 bases). The CDR3 is 14 residues long. The V gene lost 2 bases and the J gene lost 6 bases, with 14 bases spanning the gap. Germline CDR1 and CDR2: SGHRS and YFSETQ. The full variable domain, completed using reference TRBV5-1 and TRBJ1-2, is KAGVTQTPRYLIKTRGQQVTLSCSPISGHRSVSWYQQTPGQGLQFLFEYFSETQRNKGNFPGRFSGRQFSNSRSEMNVSTLELGDSALYLCASSFSRDSDGYTFGSGTRLTVV.